This entry lists 13 T cell receptor beta chains sequenced from one sample in a study of CD8+CD57+ T cells in acquired aplastic anemia. CDR3 and TCR beta VDJ profiling relied on a genomic DNA template. TCRdb analysed the reads with MiXCR anew, one entry per CDR3 protein. The sample has some 200,000 distinct CDR3 sequences; less than 60% are singletons. Patients who underwent sequencing had shown CD8+CD57+ cell expansion by flow cytometry. The sequenced material came from sorted CD4+, CD8+, or CD8+CD57+ T cells (not recorded which) from PBMCs. These receptors originate from a human donor with aplastic anemia.

This clonotype was observed many times. The chain links TRBV5-4 to TRBJ1-1; D gene ambiguous. Germline V CDR1 and CDR2: SGHNT, YYREEE (reference sequence). The CDR3 runs 13 residues. V was clipped by 0 bases and J by 6 bases, with 9 bases between them. The DNA of the CDR3 is TGTGCCAGCAGCTTGGAGCAGGCCTCTGAAGCTTTCTTT. Translated: CASSLEQASEAFF.

The sample holds many counts of this clonotype. The V and J genes are TRBV9 and TRBJ1-3; D might be TRBD1 (5 bases). Germline loops: CDR1 SGDLS, CDR2 YYNGEE. CDR3 length: 15 amino acids. The V gene lost 0 bases and the J gene lost 4 bases, with 11 bases spanning the gap. The CDR3 loop is CASSVGGSLGNTIYF. CDR3 nucleotide sequence: TGTGCCAGCAGCGTAGGGGGGTCTCTGGGAAACACCATATATTTT.

The CDR3 here is CASSWAVGTQYF. The CDR3, as DNA: TGTGCCAGCAGCTGGGCCGTCGGGACCCAGTACTTC. The rearrangement joins TRBV7-9 to TRBJ2-5; D is unresolved. CDR1 is SEHNR and CDR2 is FQNEAQ in the germline V gene (reference sequence). This CDR3 spans 12 amino acids. Deletions cut 4 bases from V and 7 bases from J, with 10 bases between.

A note on this clonotype: A read error may explain this, as a much larger clone is one base away. This sequence joins TRBV5-6 and TRBJ1-5; tentative D call: TRBD1 (5 bases). CDR1 is SGHDT, CDR2 YYEEEE, per germline. The CDR3 runs to 14 residues. Trimming removed 2 bases from V and 5 bases from J, with 11 bases in between. The CDR3 is CASSLESGDQPQHF. In nucleotides, the CDR3 is TGTGCCAGCAGCTTAGAGTCGGGGGATCAGCCCCAGCATTTT.

A single count supports this clonotype. The genes are TRBV7-9 and TRBJ2-7; D is unclear. With 2 bases removed from V and 3 bases from J, the gap between germline ends came to 8 bases. There are 13 residues in the CDR3. Looked up from germline, CDR1 is SEHNR and CDR2 is FQNEAQ (reference sequence). Here the CDR3 DNA reads TGTGCCAGCAGCTTACCCAGTTACTACGAGCAGTACTTC. It codes for CASSLPSYYEQYF.

CDR3 bases: TGTGCCAGCAGTGACGCGGGACAGGGGGACAATGAGCAGTTCTTC. It encodes CASSDAGQGDNEQFF. V usage is TRBV25-1 and J usage is TRBJ2-1; 11 bases agree with TRBD1. Per germline, CDR1 MGHDK and CDR2 SYGVNS. The CDR3 loop spans 15 amino acids. After removal of 3 bases from V and 5 bases from J, the junction contained 3 bases not matched to a gene.

V gene TRBV15 combines with J gene TRBJ1-4, with D unclear. The CDR3 runs 16 residues. V gave up 2 bases and J gave up 3 bases, with 13 bases separating them. Germline-derived CDR1 and CDR2 are LNHNV and YYDKDF (reference sequence). The CDR3 reads CATSRHSYGANEKLFF. CDR3 in DNA: TGTGCCACCAGCAGACACTCTTATGGGGCTAATGAAAAACTGTTTTTT.

This clonotype was picked up one time. The V gene is TRBV5-1, the J gene TRBJ2-5, with TRBD1 identical over 9 bases. CDR3 size: 13 residues. Germline assignment: CDR1 SGHRS and CDR2 YFSETQ. Losses at the gene ends were 4 bases for V and 3 bases for J; bases not matched to a gene: 1. The CDR3 spells CASSRQGEETQYF. Written as DNA, the CDR3 is TGCGCCAGCAGCCGACAGGGGGAAGAGACCCAGTACTTC.

There are many counts of this clonotype. V is TRBV20-1 and J is TRBJ2-7; D not resolved. The CDR3 spans 12 residues. Germline assignment: CDR1 DFQATT and CDR2 SNEGSKA (reference sequence). V lost 7 bases and J 0 bases, leaving 10 bases between the germline ends. The CDR3 coding sequence is TGCAGTGTGGGTGGGGACTCCTACGAGCAGTACTTC. Amino acids: CSVGGDSYEQYF.

V is TRBV19 and J is TRBJ2-7; 10 nucleotides line up with TRBD1. The germline V gene has CDR1 LNHDA and CDR2 SQIVND (reference sequence). V dropped 0 bases and J dropped 6; count of bases not matched to a gene: 5. This CDR3 region has 15 residues. The CDR3 spells CASSIDKDRGVEQYF. The CDR3 nucleotides read TGTGCCAGTAGTATAGATAAGGACAGGGGGGTCGAGCAGTACTTC.

This clonotype was seen ten or more times. The chain carries TRBV3-1 and TRBJ2-7; no clear D gene. Germline CDR1 and CDR2: LGHDT and YNNKEL (reference sequence). The CDR3 is 12 residues long. V lost 0 bases to trimming and J lost 5 bases, with 5 bases between them. CDR3 sequence reads: CASSQDEHEQYF. The DNA of the CDR3 is TGTGCCAGCAGCCAAGACGAGCACGAGCAGTACTTC.

The chain links TRBV5-1 to TRBJ1-2; TRBD1 might be the D (6 bases). This CDR3 has 15 amino acids. Trimming took 5 bases from V and 2 from J, leaving 16 bases between them. Germline V gene sequence: CDR1 SGHRS, CDR2 YFSETQ. Written as DNA, the CDR3 is TGCGCCAGCAGATCCGGGACACCTTTAAACTATGGCTACACCTTC. Translating it yields CASRSGTPLNYGYTF.

The J gene is TRBJ1-3, the V gene TRBV6-1; D gene uncertain. Germline lookup yields CDR1 MNHNS and CDR2 SASEGT. The CDR3 consists of 17 residues. Trimming removed 6 bases at V and 4 bases at J, with 22 bases between. Written as DNA, the CDR3 is TGTGCCAGCAGAACTTTTCTCGACACTCGCTCCGGAAACACCATATATTTT. It encodes CASRTFLDTRSGNTIYF.